Presented here are 7 T cell receptor beta chains from one specimen sequenced in a study of vaccination effects on CD4 cells after COVID-19 (dated by TCRdb to between 2021 and 2024). The method was the immunoSEQ multiplex PCR assay. In its TCRdb copy, this immuneACCESS table keeps in-frame sequences only and misses some clones. Where compared with another copy, unresolved V genes explain less than half of these, and the others have no known cause. The sample table records under 15,000 clones; roughly 80% of these occur just once. Clones ranked in the top ten supply less than 20% of the sample. These receptors have no known antigen. In the ViraFEST assay, PBMC were stimulated with viral peptide pools, and TCR sequencing was then used to find antigen-specific CD4+ T cell clonotypes based on their expansion. After less than 13 days of culture, CD4+ T cells were isolated with the EasySep CD4+ T cell isolation kit. PCR-confirmed SARS-CoV-2 infection had occurred in convalescent patients between March and December 2020, before the Alpha, Beta and Delta variants emerged in the United States. Two doses of either the BNT162b2 or the mRNA-1273 mRNA SARS-CoV-2 vaccine were administered to participants.

The sequences come from CD4+ T cells from PBMCs cultured with SARS-CoV-2 spike peptides, collected after COVID-19 vaccination. The cell subset or site label of this sample denotes: SARS-CoV-2 spike overlapping peptide pool stimulation. The receptors stem from a human donor who had a prior SARS-CoV-2 infection.

This rearrangement joins TRBV10-3 to TRBJ2-7; no firm D call. The germline gives CDR1 ENHRY, CDR2 SYGVKD. There are 12 residues in the CDR3. Trimming took off 4 bases at V and 3 bases at J, with 7 bases between the two ends. Here the CDR3 DNA reads TGTGCCATCAGTGCATCTAACTACGAGCAGTACTTC. Residues: CAISASNYEQYF.

The chain recombines TRBV5-5 with TRBJ2-3; TRBD2 matches at 16 bases. Trimming removed 0 bases from V and 2 bases from J; junction bases left unmatched: 3. Germline V gene data show CDR1 as SGHKS and CDR2 as YYEKEE (reference sequence). The CDR3 loop spans 18 amino acids. The CDR3 region has the DNA TGTGCCAGCAGCTTGGAGGGACTAGCGGGGGGGCTCACAGATACGCAGTATTTT. It is translated as CASSLEGLAGGLTDTQYF.

This chain joins TRBV2 and TRBJ1-5, with D possibly matching TRBD1 (5 bases). The CDR3 totals 14 residues. The germline V and J ends were trimmed by 6 bases and 5 bases, with 14 bases remaining between them. Germline loops: CDR1 SNHLY, CDR2 FYNNEI. The CDR3 is CASSPVGTYQPQHF. As DNA, the CDR3 is TGTGCCAGCAGCCCTGTAGGGACGTATCAGCCCCAGCATTTT.

The chain uses TRBV7-2 and TRBJ2-7, with TRBD2 matching over 10 bases. The CDR3 contains 16 residues. Germline trimming cut 5 bases from V and 1 base from J; bases unmatched to any gene: 8. Germline V CDR1 and CDR2: SGHTA, FQGNSA. The CDR3 nucleotides read TGTGCCAGCAGCGAAGGTCTAGCGGGGGCTTCCTACGAGCAGTACTTC. It translates to CASSEGLAGASYEQYF.

The CDR3 loop reads CASSPLATGELFF. The DNA of the CDR3 is TGTGCCAGCAGCCCCCTAGCGACCGGGGAGCTGTTTTTT. This rearrangement joins TRBV11-3 to TRBJ2-2; possibly TRBD2 for D (6 bases). Germline V gives CDR1 SGHNT, CDR2 YENEEA. Trimming took off 5 bases at V and 5 bases at J, with 9 bases between the two ends. The CDR3 extends over 13 amino acids. The full variable domain, rest sourced from reference TRBV11-3 and TRBJ2-2, is EAGVVQSPRYKIIEKKQPVAFWCNPISGHNTLYWYLQNLGQGPELLIRYENEEAVDDSQLPKDRFSAERLKGVDSTLKIQPAELGDSAVYLCASSPLATGELFFGEGSRLTVL.

By sample fraction, this clone is medium-sized. The chain links TRBV2 to TRBJ1-1; no clear D gene. V gave up 1 base and J gave up 11 bases, with 14 bases separating them. This CDR3 is 13 amino acids long. Germline V CDR1 and CDR2: SNHLY, FYNNEI. The CDR3, as DNA: TGTGCCAGCAGTGAAGAATCGTGGTTACACGCTTTCTTT. The encoded protein is CASSEESWLHAFF.

The chain recombines TRBV4-1 with TRBJ2-5; 7 bases fit TRBD2. The trim removed 0 bases at V and 5 bases at J, leaving 9 bases unmatched. The CDR3 extends over 16 amino acids. CDR1 is MGHRA and CDR2 is YSYEKL in the germline V gene. The CDR3 loop is CASSQEGGALAETQYF. In nucleotides, the CDR3 is TGCGCCAGCAGCCAAGAGGGAGGGGCCCTAGCGGAGACCCAGTACTTC.